The 17 T cell receptor beta chains reported below all come from one sample, sequenced in a study of cytomegalovirus exposure and HLA in healthy donors. The PCR ran on 60 Vbeta and 13 Jbeta primers. Some clones are missing from TCRdb's copy, which holds only in-frame ones; the method was immunoSEQ multiplex PCR. This sample has fewer than 200,000 clones, with 65% to 90% found just once. Specimen: PBMCs. The receptor source for this set is a human donor in good health.

V is TRBV11-2 and J is TRBJ2-4; D unclear. Trimming took off 6 bases at V and 0 bases at J, with 12 bases between the two ends. Germline CDR1 SGHAT, CDR2 FQNNGV. The CDR3 contains 15 residues. The CDR3 DNA follows: TGTGCCAGCAGAGCCCCATTTCTAGCCAAAAACATTCAGTACTTC. Its translation: CASRAPFLAKNIQYF.

The chain carries TRBV2 and TRBJ2-1, with unresolved D. Germline CDR1 is SNHLY and CDR2 is FYNNEI. V lost 7 bases and J 7 bases, leaving 8 bases between the germline ends. This CDR3 has 11 amino acids. The CDR3 DNA reads TGTGCCAGCACAGTCCGAAATGAGCAGTTCTTC. Translated: CASTVRNEQFF.

CDR3 DNA: TGTGCCAGCAGTGCCCTGCTAGCGGGGGGCTACAATGAGCAGTTCTTC. Amino acid sequence: CASSALLAGGYNEQFF. This chain uses TRBV2 with TRBJ2-1, with 11 positions matching TRBD2. The CDR3 covers 16 residues. Germline CDR1 reads SNHLY; CDR2 reads FYNNEI. The ends lost 4 bases at V and 3 bases at J; junction bases unmatched: 5.

The V gene is TRBV10-3, the J gene TRBJ2-2, with 7 nucleotides matching TRBD1. The ends lost 0 bases at V and 1 base at J; junction bases unmatched: 2. CDR1 ENHRY and CDR2 SYGVKD come from the germline V gene. The CDR3 contains 16 residues. The CDR3 is CAISESGTVNTGELFF. As DNA, the CDR3 is TGTGCCATCAGTGAGTCCGGGACAGTGAACACCGGGGAGCTGTTTTTT.

This clone has only one observation. This chain links TRBV27 with TRBJ2-1; TRBD1 matches at 12 bases. Germline values: CDR1 MNHEY, CDR2 SMNVEV (reference sequence). J lost 2 bases, V lost 5 bases, and 4 bases had no gene match. This CDR3 comprises 16 residues. The CDR3 DNA follows: TGTGCCAGCAGTCCCGGGACAGGGGGCGCCTACAATGAGCAGTTCTTC. Amino acids: CASSPGTGGAYNEQFF.

The chain carries TRBV27 and TRBJ2-1; tentative D call: TRBD2 (5 bases). The CDR3 loop spans 14 amino acids. V lost 6 bases to trimming and J lost 0 bases, with 9 bases between them. Germline assignment: CDR1 MNHEY and CDR2 SMNVEV (reference sequence). The CDR3 sequence: CASRKGLSYNEQFF. CDR3 DNA: TGTGCCAGCAGAAAAGGACTCTCCTACAATGAGCAGTTCTTC.

This clone appeared a single time. The chain joins TRBV2 to TRBJ2-7; 7 bases are shared with TRBD1. Unmatched junction bases numbered 12, after V lost 4 bases and J lost 3 bases. The germline V gene has CDR1 SNHLY and CDR2 FYNNEI. The CDR3 covers 16 residues. DNA of the CDR3: TGTGCCAGCAGTGGCCCCCGGGACAGAGAAAACTACGAGCAGTACTTC. Residues: CASSGPRDRENYEQYF.

This chain links TRBV5-1 with TRBJ2-7, with 7 bases aligning to TRBD1. After removal of 0 bases from V and 6 bases from J, the junction contained 9 bases not matched to a gene. CDR1 and CDR2 from the germline V gene are SGHRS and YFSETQ. The CDR3 has 15 residues. The CDR3 here is CASSLAAIGGSEQYF. CDR3 DNA sequence: TGCGCCAGCAGCTTGGCCGCGATAGGGGGCAGCGAGCAGTACTTC.

V is TRBV4-1 and J is TRBJ2-1, with 8 bases fitting TRBD2. V shed 1 base, J shed 11 bases, and the junction held 4 bases outside the gene matches. Germline CDR1 is MGHRA and CDR2 is YSYEKL. This CDR3 has 13 amino acids. The CDR3 nucleotides read TGCGCCAGCAGCCAAGGTCTAGCGGGTCAGCAGTTCTTC. Translated: CASSQGLAGQQFF.

This clone has a single count. J is TRBJ2-3 and V is TRBV28; perhaps TRBD2 as D (5 bases). Germline V gives CDR1 MDHEN, CDR2 SYDVKM. Trimming left V 3 bases short and J 8 bases short, with 9 bases between. This CDR3 spans 12 amino acids. CDR3 loop: CASSLAAGTQYF. CDR3 sequence (DNA): TGTGCCAGCAGTTTGGCCGCGGGTACGCAGTATTTT.

The chain joins TRBV2 to TRBJ2-3, with 11 nucleotides matching TRBD1. The CDR3 has 16 amino acids. Germline lookup yields CDR1 SNHLY and CDR2 FYNNEI. Trimming cost V 2 bases and J 6 bases; bases outside gene matches: 7. This chain's CDR3 is CASSEKRTGGLDTQYF. CDR3 in DNA: TGTGCCAGCAGTGAAAAGCGGACAGGGGGCTTGGATACGCAGTATTTT.

This clone has a handful of counts. The chain uses TRBV5-1 and TRBJ1-1, with D possibly matching TRBD1 (5 bases). The germline V gene encodes CDR1 SGHRS and CDR2 YFSETQ. CDR3 length equals 12 residues. The V and J ends lost 0 bases and 5 bases respectively, with 5 bases between them. The CDR3 reads CASSLEGTEAFF. CDR3 DNA sequence: TGCGCCAGCAGCTTGGAGGGGACTGAAGCTTTCTTT.

This clone has just a few counts. The V and J genes are TRBV7-2 and TRBJ1-1; TRBD1 matches at 7 bases. Looked up from germline, CDR1 is SGHTA and CDR2 is FQGNSA. The length of the CDR3 is 15 residues. V lost 1 base and J lost 3; bases outside the gene matches: 5. The CDR3 DNA is TGTGCCAGCAGCTTAGTCACAGGGGTGGACACTGAAGCTTTCTTT. This codes for CASSLVTGVDTEAFF.

V and J are TRBV11-2 and TRBJ1-3, with unresolved D. The germline V gene has CDR1 SGHAT and CDR2 FQNNGV. With 1 base removed from V and 8 bases from J, the gap between germline ends came to 9 bases. The length of the CDR3 is 13 residues. This chain's CDR3 is CASSLARADTIYF. In nucleotides, the CDR3 is TGTGCCAGCAGCTTAGCGAGGGCAGACACCATATATTTT.

This chain joins TRBV2 and TRBJ2-1, with 14 bases that match TRBD2. The CDR3 length is 14 residues. V lost 11 bases to trimming and J lost 7 bases; unmatched junction nucleotides: 7. Germline V lookup: CDR1 SNHLY, CDR2 FYNNEI. In DNA form, the CDR3 reads TGTGCCGGAGAAGGGACTAGCGGGGGTAATGAGCAGTTCTTC. Translated, it gives CAGEGTSGGNEQFF.

The rearrangement joins TRBV19 to TRBJ2-6; D ambiguous. Trimming left V 7 bases short and J 0 bases short, with 10 bases between. CDR1 and CDR2 (germline): LNHDA, SQIVND (reference sequence). There are 15 residues in the CDR3. CDR3 amino acids: CASNEASSGANVLTF. CDR3 coding DNA: TGTGCCAGTAATGAGGCCAGCTCTGGGGCCAACGTCCTGACTTTC.

The chain couples TRBV7-2 to TRBJ2-2; D gene ambiguous. The germline gives CDR1 SGHTA, CDR2 FQGNSA. The CDR3 is 14 amino acids. V lost 5 bases, J lost 6 bases, and 13 bases lay in between. The CDR3 protein is CASSRNQLSGELFF. In DNA form, the CDR3 reads TGTGCCAGCAGCCGAAATCAGTTATCCGGGGAGCTGTTTTTT.